These 7 T cell receptor beta chains originate from one sample sequenced in a study of CD8+CD57+ T cells in acquired aplastic anemia. Genomic DNA acted as the template from which TCR beta VDJ combination and CDR3 sequence profiling were carried out. A single record per CDR3 protein comes from TCRdb applying MiXCR to the reads. The sample comprises 200,000 to 250,000 distinct CDR3 sequences, 30% to 40% of which are singletons, and 0.95% to 1.2% rests with the top ten. The source material was sorted CD4+, CD8+, or CD8+CD57+ T cells (not recorded which) from PBMCs. Every receptor here comes from a human donor in good health, serving as a control.

By proportion, this clonotype is medium-sized (0.01 to 0.1%). The V gene is TRBV19, the J gene TRBJ1-6; perhaps TRBD1 as D (6 bases). Germline values: CDR1 LNHDA, CDR2 SQIVND (reference sequence). The CDR3 consists of 14 residues. Trimming removed 9 bases at V and 6 bases at J, with 15 bases between. The DNA of the CDR3 is TGTGCCAGCAACCACCAGGGGACTAATTCACCCCTCCACTTT. The encoded protein is CASNHQGTNSPLHF.

This clonotype was picked up a small number of times. DNA of the CDR3: TGTGCCAGTTCCGGCGGAGTAAGAGGGATCAATCAGCCCCAGCATTTT. Translating gives CASSGGVRGINQPQHF. The genes are TRBV19 and TRBJ1-5, with unresolved D. CDR1 and CDR2 from the germline V gene are LNHDA and SQIVND (reference sequence). Between the trimmed V and J ends, which lost 8 bases and 3 bases, there was a span of 20 bases. The CDR3 runs 16 residues.

The V call is TRBV5-1, the J call TRBJ1-4; D is undetermined. The CDR3 is made up of 17 amino acids. Germline-derived CDR1 and CDR2 are SGHRS and YFSETQ. Between the trimmed V and J ends, which lost 6 bases and 3 bases, there was a span of 21 bases. The CDR3 is CASTFAPVGGSNEKLFF. The DNA of the CDR3 is TGCGCCAGCACCTTTGCCCCGGTTGGAGGGTCTAATGAAAAACTGTTTTTT.

In its sample, this clonotype was seen many times. The chain has TRBV14 and TRBJ2-1, with 8 positions matching TRBD2. V gave up 2 bases and J gave up 9 bases; unmatched junction bases: 6. Germline lookup yields CDR1 SGHDN and CDR2 FVKESK. The CDR3 consists of 14 residues. The CDR3 DNA sequence: TGTGCCAGCAGCCAAAGCGGGAGAAGAAGTGAGCAGTTCTTC. Its protein product is CASSQSGRRSEQFF.

The chain links TRBV2 to TRBJ2-7; TRBD2 aligns across 12 bases. Trimming took 5 bases from V and 2 from J; bases not matched to a gene: 10. The CDR3 is 17 amino acids. Germline CDR1 SNHLY, CDR2 FYNNEI. CDR3 loop: CASSRRGLAGDAYEQYF. For the CDR3, the DNA is TGTGCCAGCAGTAGACGGGGACTAGCGGGCGACGCCTACGAGCAGTACTTC.

In its sample, this clonotype was seen a few times. The chain has TRBV7-1 and TRBJ2-4; 8 bases fit TRBD1. TRBV7-1 is known as an ORF, though its function is uncertain. The V gene end was trimmed by 5 bases and the J gene end by 2 bases; junction bases not matched to a gene: 14. The CDR3 contains 18 residues. The CDR3 nucleotides are TGTGCCAGCAGCGCAGGACAGGGCGTAGTCGAATCCAAAAACATTCAGTACTTC. It encodes CASSAGQGVVESKNIQYF.

Of note for this clonotype: The final CDR3 position lacks the conserved phenylalanine or tryptophan, pointing to a likely read error. This chain uses TRBV7-2 with TRBJ2-5, with D possibly TRBD2 on 6 matching bases. The CDR3 has 13 amino acids. Germline V lookup: CDR1 SGHTA, CDR2 FQGNSA. Between the trimmed V and J ends, which lost 5 bases and 4 bases, there was a span of 11 bases. The CDR3 region is CASSLEGLETQYL. The CDR3, as DNA: TGTGCCAGCAGCCTGGAGGGATTAGAGACCCAGTACCTC.